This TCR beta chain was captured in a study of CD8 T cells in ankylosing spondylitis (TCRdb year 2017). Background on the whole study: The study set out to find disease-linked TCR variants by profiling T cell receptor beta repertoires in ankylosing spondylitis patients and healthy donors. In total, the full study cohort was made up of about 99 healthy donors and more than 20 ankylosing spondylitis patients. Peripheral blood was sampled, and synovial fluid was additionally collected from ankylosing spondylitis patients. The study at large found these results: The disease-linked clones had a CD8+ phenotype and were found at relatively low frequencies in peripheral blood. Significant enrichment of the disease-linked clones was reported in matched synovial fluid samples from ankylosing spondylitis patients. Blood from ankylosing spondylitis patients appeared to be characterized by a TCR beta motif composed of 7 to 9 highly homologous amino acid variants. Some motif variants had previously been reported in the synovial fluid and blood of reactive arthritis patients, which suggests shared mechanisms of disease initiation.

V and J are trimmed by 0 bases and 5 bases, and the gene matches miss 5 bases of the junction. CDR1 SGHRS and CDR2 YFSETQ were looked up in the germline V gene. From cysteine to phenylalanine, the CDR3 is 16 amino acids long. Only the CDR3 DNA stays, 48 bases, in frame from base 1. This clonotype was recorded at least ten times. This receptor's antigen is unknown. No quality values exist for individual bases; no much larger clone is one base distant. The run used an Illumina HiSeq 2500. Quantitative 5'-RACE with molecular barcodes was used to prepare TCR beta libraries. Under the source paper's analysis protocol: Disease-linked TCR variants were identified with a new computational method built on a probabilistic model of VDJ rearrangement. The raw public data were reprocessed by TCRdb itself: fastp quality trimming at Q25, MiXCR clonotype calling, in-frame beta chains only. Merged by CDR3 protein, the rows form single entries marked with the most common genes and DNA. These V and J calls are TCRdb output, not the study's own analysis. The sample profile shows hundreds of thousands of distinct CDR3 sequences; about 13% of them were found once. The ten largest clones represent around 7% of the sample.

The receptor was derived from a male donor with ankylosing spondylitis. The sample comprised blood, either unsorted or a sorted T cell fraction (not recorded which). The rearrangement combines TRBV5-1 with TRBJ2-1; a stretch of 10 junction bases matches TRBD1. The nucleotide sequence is TGCGCCAGCAGCTTGGGGGCCGGGACAGGGGACAATGAGCAGTTCTTC. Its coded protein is CASSLGAGTGDNEQFF.